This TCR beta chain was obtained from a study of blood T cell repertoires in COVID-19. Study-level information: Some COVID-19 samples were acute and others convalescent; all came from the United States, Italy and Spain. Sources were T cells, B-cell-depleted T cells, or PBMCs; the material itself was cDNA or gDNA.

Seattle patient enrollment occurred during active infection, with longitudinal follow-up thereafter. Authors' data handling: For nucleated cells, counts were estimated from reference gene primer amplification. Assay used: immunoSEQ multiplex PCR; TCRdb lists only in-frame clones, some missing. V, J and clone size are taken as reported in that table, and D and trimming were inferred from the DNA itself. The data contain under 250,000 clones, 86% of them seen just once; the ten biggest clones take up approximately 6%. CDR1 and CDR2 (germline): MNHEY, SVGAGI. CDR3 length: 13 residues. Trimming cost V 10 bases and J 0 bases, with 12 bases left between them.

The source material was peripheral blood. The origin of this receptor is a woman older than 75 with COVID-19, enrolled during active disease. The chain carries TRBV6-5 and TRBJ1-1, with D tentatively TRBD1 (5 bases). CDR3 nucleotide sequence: TGTGCCACACGGCGGGGGATGAACACTGAAGCTTTCTTT. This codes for CATRRGMNTEAFF.